This record covers a single TCR beta chain. What it binds is not known. The data were taken from a study of identical twins. General observations from the study: The abundant beta clonotypes from cord blood had fewer insertions, and memory repertoires had none of this. Part of the zero-insertion signal could reflect confounding by invariant MAIT and iNKT cells.

The CDR3 runs to 19 residues. Germline CDR1 reads MNHEY; CDR2 reads SVGAGI. TCRdb re-derived calls from the 5' RACE reads in MiXCR, one entry per CDR3 protein. Of 1.5 million or so distinct CDR3 sequences listed, less than 35% are singletons. All donors were healthy Caucasians. Sequenced input: cord blood. The gene calls are TRBV6-5 and TRBJ2-1; TRBD2 might be the D (6 bases). TRBJ2-7 matches the DNA end more closely, so the J call is doubtful. The TCR comes from a newborn girl in good health. CDR3 sequence reads: CASSYPKGRNGSSYNEQYF. The CDR3 DNA is TGTGCCAGCAGTTACCCAAAAGGGCGCAACGGGAGCTCCTACAATGAGCAGTACTTC.